These 24 T cell receptor beta chains share one sample of origin, sequenced in a study of T cells after yellow fever vaccination. TCRdb passed the 5' RACE reads through MiXCR, listing each CDR3 protein once. The sample gives 400,000 or so distinct CDR3 sequences, around 6.4% of which show up once; approximately 16% is in the top ten. The input for sequencing was PBMCs, taken 5 days after the yellow fever booster vaccination. The receptors derive from a man aged 25-40 years who received the YFV17D yellow fever vaccine.

The chain links TRBV5-1 to TRBJ2-3; D gene uncertain. The CDR3 runs to 13 residues. V was shortened by 1 base and J by 4 bases, with 7 bases between the two germline ends. Germline V gene data show CDR1 as SGHRS and CDR2 as YFSETQ. As DNA, the CDR3 is TGCGCCAGCAGCTTGCAGTCGGCAGATACGCAGTATTTT. Translated, it gives CASSLQSADTQYF.

This clonotype was recorded at least ten times. The gene calls are TRBV7-2 and TRBJ1-4; D is perhaps TRBD1 (5 bases). Germline V CDR1 and CDR2: SGHTA, FQGNSA. CDR3 length: 15 amino acids. V lost 3 bases and J lost 4, with 12 bases in between. The CDR3 bases are TGTGCCAGCAGCTTCGCGGGACGGCATAATGAAAAACTGTTTTTT. Protein product: CASSFAGRHNEKLFF.

This clonotype was seen at least ten times. The chain is built from TRBV6-2 or TRBV6-3 and TRBJ2-3; 15 nucleotides match TRBD2. CDR1 is MNHEY, CDR2 SVGEGT, per germline. This CDR3 has 17 amino acids. The junction had 5 bases not matched to a gene; V was cut back by 4 bases and J by 3 bases. The CDR3 loop is CASSSGLAGGRTDTQYF. CDR3 coding DNA: TGTGCCAGCAGTTCGGGACTAGCGGGAGGAAGGACAGATACGCAGTATTTT.

The rearrangement links TRBV20-1 to TRBJ1-6; no clear D gene. Trimming removed 6 bases from V and 5 bases from J, with 14 bases in between. Germline values: CDR1 DFQATT, CDR2 SNEGSKA (reference sequence). The CDR3 loop spans 14 amino acids. CDR3 nucleotides: TGCAGTGCCTGTTACAGTGGGCATAATTCACCCCTCCACTTT. Protein: CSACYSGHNSPLHF.

This clonotype showed up just a few times. This sequence joins TRBV6-2 or TRBV6-3 and TRBJ2-1; D is undetermined. CDR1 and CDR2 from the germline V gene are MNHEY and SVGEGT. CDR3 length equals 13 residues. Deletions cut 6 bases from V and 9 bases from J, with 15 bases between. CDR3 DNA: TGTGCCAGCAGCGCCTCCATCCCGGGTGAGCAGTTCTTC. This codes for CASSASIPGEQFF.

This chain's CDR3 is CASSDAGLGSPLHF. CDR3 DNA sequence: TGTGCCAGCAGTGACGCGGGATTAGGTTCACCCCTCCACTTT. This rearrangement joins TRBV25-1 to TRBJ1-6; unclear D gene. V lost 3 bases to trimming and J lost 9 bases, with 12 bases between them. This CDR3 contains 14 residues. Germline CDR1 reads MGHDK; CDR2 reads SYGVNS.

This clonotype was counted at least ten times. The chain links TRBV20-1 to TRBJ2-1; 8 bases line up with TRBD1. The J segment lost 12 bases and the V segment lost 0 bases, leaving 1 base of the junction unmatched. CDR3 size: 11 residues. CDR1 DFQATT and CDR2 SNEGSKA come from the germline V gene (reference sequence). CDR3 coding DNA: TGCAGTGCTAGAGATGGGACAGGGCAGTTCTTC. The encoded protein is CSARDGTGQFF.

This clonotype was found many times. The chain uses TRBV5-1 and TRBJ2-7; 13 nucleotides align to TRBD2. CDR1 is SGHRS, CDR2 YFSETQ, per germline. Germline trimming cut 0 bases from V and 3 bases from J; bases unmatched to any gene: 0. The CDR3 covers 15 residues. The CDR3 bases are TGCGCCAGCAGCTTGGGACTAGCGGGAGGCTACGAGCAGTACTTC. This translates into CASSLGLAGGYEQYF.

In its sample, this clonotype was seen many times. This chain uses TRBV27 with TRBJ2-7; 8 positions agree with TRBD1. This CDR3 contains 15 residues. The germline CDR1 and CDR2 sequences are MNHEY and SMNVEV (reference sequence). V trimming: 4 bases; J trimming: 6 bases; junction bases outside the gene matches: 11. The CDR3 DNA reads TGTGCCAGCAGTTCATCAGGGGGCCGGGCGTCCGAGCAGTACTTC. This encodes CASSSSGGRASEQYF.

This clonotype came up many times. The chain couples TRBV29-1 to TRBJ2-1; TRBD2 agrees at 10 bases. This CDR3 spans 15 amino acids. The V and J ends lost 2 bases and 6 bases, in that order; junction bases with no gene match: 7. Germline CDR1 SQVTM, CDR2 ANQGSEA. CDR3 residues: CSVETTSGVLNEQFF. The CDR3 nucleotides are TGCAGCGTTGAAACCACTAGCGGGGTACTCAATGAGCAGTTCTTC.

This clonotype was seen at least ten times. The chain employs TRBV5-1 and TRBJ2-7; D call uncertain. This CDR3 spans 13 amino acids. CDR1 SGHRS and CDR2 YFSETQ come from the germline V gene. With 4 bases removed from V and 2 bases from J, the gap between germline ends came to 10 bases. This chain's CDR3 is CASSKDGPYEQYF. CDR3 nucleotide sequence: TGCGCCAGCAGCAAGGACGGGCCCTACGAGCAGTACTTC.

This clonotype was counted many times. This chain uses TRBV20-1 with TRBJ2-1; D may be TRBD2 (6 bases). The CDR3 length is 16 residues. Per the germline V gene, CDR1 is DFQATT and CDR2 is SNEGSKA (reference sequence). V was pared by 3 bases and J by 6 bases, with 21 bases between. CDR3 nucleotides: TGCAGTGCTAGGCCATTCGAGGCGGGATCGGCCAATGAGCAGTTCTTC. Protein product: CSARPFEAGSANEQFF.

This chain uses TRBV20-1 with TRBJ2-1; no clear D gene. This CDR3 comprises 12 residues. Trimming left V 3 bases short and J 5 bases short, with 8 bases between. Germline CDR1 and CDR2: DFQATT and SNEGSKA (reference sequence). The CDR3 sequence: CSASRPDNEQFF. The CDR3 nucleotides read TGCAGTGCTAGTCGTCCTGACAATGAGCAGTTCTTC.

This clonotype was seen ten or more times. This sequence joins TRBV7-9 and TRBJ2-4, with D possibly being TRBD2 (5 bases). Germline lookup yields CDR1 SEHNR and CDR2 FQNEAQ (reference sequence). The CDR3 is 14 amino acids. With 1 base removed from V and 8 bases from J, the gap between germline ends came to 12 bases. CDR3 protein: CASSLVAGGDIQYF. In DNA, the CDR3 is TGTGCCAGCAGCTTAGTGGCGGGCGGAGACATTCAGTACTTC.

This clonotype was seen a handful of times. This rearrangement joins TRBV23-1 to TRBJ2-4, with D maybe TRBD1 (5 bases). TRBV23-1 is flagged as an ORF with uncertain function. The CDR3 consists of 16 residues. Trimming shortened V by 6 bases and J by 2 bases, and 17 bases separated the two germline ends. In DNA form, the CDR3 reads TGCGCCAGCAGCCAAAGGACACCTTTAACCAAAAACATTCAGTACTTC. This encodes CASSQRTPLTKNIQYF.

This clonotype was counted between two and nine times. The gene calls are TRBV20-1 and TRBJ2-7, with 9 bases identical to TRBD1. This CDR3 is built from 14 residues. Germline V gene data show CDR1 as DFQATT and CDR2 as SNEGSKA (reference sequence). The V and J ends lost 6 bases and 6 bases, in that order; junction bases with no gene match: 12. DNA for the CDR3: TGCAGTGCCCCCAAGGGGGACAGGGTAGGCGAGCAGTACTTC. Translated, it gives CSAPKGDRVGEQYF.

This chain's CDR3 is CASSVGTSGRALNNEQFF. CDR3 sequence (DNA): TGTGCCAGCAGCGTAGGGACTAGCGGGAGGGCCCTCAACAATGAGCAGTTCTTC. This sequence joins TRBV9 and TRBJ2-1, with 15 bases matching TRBD2. Germline CDR1 and CDR2: SGDLS and YYNGEE. V lost 0 bases and J lost 5; bases outside the gene matches: 6. This CDR3 region has 18 residues.

This clonotype has just a few counts. The V and J genes are TRBV20-1 and TRBJ1-5, with TRBD1 as a possible D gene (6 bases). The V gene lost 1 base and the J gene lost 5 bases, with 9 bases spanning the gap. CDR1 is DFQATT and CDR2 is SNEGSKA in the germline V gene (reference sequence). The CDR3 has 13 amino acids. CDR3 bases: TGCAGTGCTAGAGTGACAGGAGATCAGCCCCAGCATTTT. Protein sequence: CSARVTGDQPQHF.

A few counts support this clonotype. The chain uses TRBV20-1 and TRBJ2-3, with 11 nucleotides matching TRBD2. CDR1 and CDR2 from the germline V gene are DFQATT and SNEGSKA (reference sequence). The length of the CDR3 is 15 residues. The V and J ends lost 2 bases and 4 bases, in that order; junction bases with no gene match: 5. CDR3 residues: CSARKLAGVSDTQYF. The CDR3 coding sequence is TGCAGTGCTAGAAAACTAGCGGGAGTTTCAGATACGCAGTATTTT.

V gene TRBV29-1 combines with J gene TRBJ2-3; a weak D match, TRBD1 (6 bases). The CDR3 has 15 residues. Trimming cost V 3 bases and J 7 bases, with 20 bases left between them. CDR1 is SQVTM, CDR2 ANQGSEA, per germline. The CDR3 coding sequence is TGCAGCGTTGACCTGACCGGACAGTATATGAATACGCAGTATTTT. Encoded protein: CSVDLTGQYMNTQYF.

This chain connects TRBV20-1 to TRBJ1-5; D unclear. This CDR3 is built from 15 residues. Germline V gene data show CDR1 as DFQATT and CDR2 as SNEGSKA (reference sequence). V was cut by 3 bases and J by 0 bases, with 12 bases left in between. CDR3 protein: CSAREDFYSNQPQHF. In DNA form, the CDR3 reads TGCAGTGCTAGGGAAGATTTTTATAGCAATCAGCCCCAGCATTTT.

This clonotype has only a few counts. V gene TRBV18 combines with J gene TRBJ2-3, with 7 bases matching TRBD1. The germline V gene has CDR1 KGHSH and CDR2 LQKENI. This CDR3 has 15 residues. The ends lost 4 bases at V and 3 bases at J; junction bases unmatched: 7. The CDR3 nucleotides read TGTGCCAGCTCACTGGGCACGGGACAGACAGATACGCAGTATTTT. It encodes CASSLGTGQTDTQYF.

Details on this clonotype: A read error may account for a junction end that differs from germline. V gene TRBV20-1 combines with J gene TRBJ2-2; D remains unclear. CDR3 length equals 14 residues. Germline values: CDR1 DFQATT, CDR2 SNEGSKA (reference sequence). The CDR3 is CSARRNANTAELFF. The CDR3 coding sequence is TGCAGTGCTAGGAGAAACGCGAACACCGCGGAGCTGTTTTTT.

This clonotype was found many times. This chain joins TRBV6-1 and TRBJ1-3, with no clear D. Germline V gives CDR1 MNHNS, CDR2 SASEGT. V was pared by 6 bases and J by 4 bases, with 13 bases between. The CDR3 has 14 amino acids. CDR3 DNA: TGTGCCAGCAGCCCCGGTCTCTCAGGAAACACCATATATTTT. Amino acids: CASSPGLSGNTIYF.